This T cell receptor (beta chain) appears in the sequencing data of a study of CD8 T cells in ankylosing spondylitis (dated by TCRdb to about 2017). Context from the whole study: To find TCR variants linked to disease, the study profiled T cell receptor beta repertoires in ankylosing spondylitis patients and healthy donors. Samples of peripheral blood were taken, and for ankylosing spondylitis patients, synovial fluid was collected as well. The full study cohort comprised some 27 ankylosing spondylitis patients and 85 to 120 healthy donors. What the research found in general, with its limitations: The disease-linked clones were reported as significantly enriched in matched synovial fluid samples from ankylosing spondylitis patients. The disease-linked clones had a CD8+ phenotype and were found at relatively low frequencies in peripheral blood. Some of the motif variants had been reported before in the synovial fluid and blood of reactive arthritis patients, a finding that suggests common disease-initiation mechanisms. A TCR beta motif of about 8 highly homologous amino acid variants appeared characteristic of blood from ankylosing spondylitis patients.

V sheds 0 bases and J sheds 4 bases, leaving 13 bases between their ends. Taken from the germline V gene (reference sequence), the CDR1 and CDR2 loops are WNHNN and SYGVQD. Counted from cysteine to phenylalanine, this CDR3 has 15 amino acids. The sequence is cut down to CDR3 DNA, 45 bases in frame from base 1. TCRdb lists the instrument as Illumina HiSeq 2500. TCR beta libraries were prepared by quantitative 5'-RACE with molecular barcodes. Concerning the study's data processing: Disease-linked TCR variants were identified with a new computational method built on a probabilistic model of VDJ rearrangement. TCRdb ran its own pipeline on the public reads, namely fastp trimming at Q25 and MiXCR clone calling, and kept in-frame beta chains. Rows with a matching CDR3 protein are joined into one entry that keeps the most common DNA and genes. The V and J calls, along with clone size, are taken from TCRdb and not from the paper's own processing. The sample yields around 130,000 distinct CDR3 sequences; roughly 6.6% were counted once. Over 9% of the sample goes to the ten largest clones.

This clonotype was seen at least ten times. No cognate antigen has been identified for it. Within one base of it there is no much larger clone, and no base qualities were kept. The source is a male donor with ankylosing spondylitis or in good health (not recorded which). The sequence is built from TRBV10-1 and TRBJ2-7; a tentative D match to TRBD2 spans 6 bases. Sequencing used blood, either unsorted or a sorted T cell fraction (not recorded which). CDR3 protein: CASSESGGAVYEQYF. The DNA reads TGCGCCAGCAGTGAGTCCGGAGGGGCTGTATACGAGCAGTACTTC.